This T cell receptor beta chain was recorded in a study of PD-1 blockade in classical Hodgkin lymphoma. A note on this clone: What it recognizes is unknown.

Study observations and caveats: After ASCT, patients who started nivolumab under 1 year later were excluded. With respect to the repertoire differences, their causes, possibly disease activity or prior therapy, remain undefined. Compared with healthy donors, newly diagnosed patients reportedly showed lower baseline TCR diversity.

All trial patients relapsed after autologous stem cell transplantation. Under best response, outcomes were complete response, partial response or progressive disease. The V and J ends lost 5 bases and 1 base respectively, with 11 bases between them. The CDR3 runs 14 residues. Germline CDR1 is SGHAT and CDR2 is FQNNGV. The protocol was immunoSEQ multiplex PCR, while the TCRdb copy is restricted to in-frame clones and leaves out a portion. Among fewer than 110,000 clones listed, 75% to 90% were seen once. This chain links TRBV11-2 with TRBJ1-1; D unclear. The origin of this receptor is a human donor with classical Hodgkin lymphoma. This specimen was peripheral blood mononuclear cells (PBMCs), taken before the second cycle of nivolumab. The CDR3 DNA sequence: TGTGCCAGCAGCCGAGGCGGCAGGAACACTGAAGCTTTCTTT. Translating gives CASSRGGRNTEAFF.